One T cell receptor beta chain is described in this entry. The data stem from a study of blood T cell repertoires in COVID-19. Sequenced by immunoSEQ multiplex PCR; TCRdb stores in-frame clones only, minus some. The data show 200,000 to 250,000 clones, 85% seen once. V was shortened by 5 bases and J by 5 bases, with 17 bases between the two germline ends. Germline lookup yields CDR1 SGHRS and CDR2 YFSETQ. This CDR3 is 14 amino acids long. The receptor's source is a man in his fifties or sixties who had recovered from COVID-19. This chain uses TRBV5-1 with TRBJ2-7; possibly TRBD1 for D (7 bases). Source material: peripheral blood. The DNA for the CDR3 is TGCGCCAGCAGTCCGAGTCCCAGGGGGGACGAGCAGTACTTC. The encoded protein is CASSPSPRGDEQYF.